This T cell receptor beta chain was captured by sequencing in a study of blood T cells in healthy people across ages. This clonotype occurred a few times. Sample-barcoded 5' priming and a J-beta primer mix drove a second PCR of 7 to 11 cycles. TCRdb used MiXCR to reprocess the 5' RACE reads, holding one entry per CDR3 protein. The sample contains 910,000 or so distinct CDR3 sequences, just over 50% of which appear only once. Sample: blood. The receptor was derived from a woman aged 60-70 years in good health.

The CDR3 sequence: CASSEEERLAKNIQYF. The CDR3, as DNA: TGTGCCAGCAGTGAAGAAGAGCGGCTAGCCAAAAACATTCAGTACTTC. The J gene is TRBJ2-4, the V gene TRBV6-1; possible D gene TRBD2, 5 bases. This CDR3 region has 16 residues. V was shortened by 1 base and J by 0 bases, with 10 bases between the two germline ends. In germline, CDR1 is MNHNS, CDR2 SASEGT.